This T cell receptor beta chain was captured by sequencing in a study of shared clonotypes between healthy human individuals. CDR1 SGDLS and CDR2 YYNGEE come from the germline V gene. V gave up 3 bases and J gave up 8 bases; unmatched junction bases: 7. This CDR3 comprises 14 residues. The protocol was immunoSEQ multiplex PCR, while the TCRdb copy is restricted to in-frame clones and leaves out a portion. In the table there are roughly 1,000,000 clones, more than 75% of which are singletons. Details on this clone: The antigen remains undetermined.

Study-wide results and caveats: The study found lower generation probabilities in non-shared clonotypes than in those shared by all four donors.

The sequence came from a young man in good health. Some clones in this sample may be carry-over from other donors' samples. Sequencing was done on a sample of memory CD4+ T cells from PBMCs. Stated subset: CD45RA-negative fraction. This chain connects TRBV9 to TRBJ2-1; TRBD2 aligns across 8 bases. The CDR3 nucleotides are TGTGCCAGCAGCGAGATGGGACTAGGCGATGAGCAGTTCTTC. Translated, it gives CASSEMGLGDEQFF. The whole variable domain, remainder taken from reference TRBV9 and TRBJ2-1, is DSGVTQTPKHLITATGQRVTLRCSPRSGDLSVYWYQQSLDQGLQFLIQYYNGEERAKGNILERFSAQQFPDLHSELNLSSLELGDSALYFCASSEMGLGDEQFFGPGTRLTVL.